Included here is one T cell receptor beta chain sequence, with context. The sample is drawn from a study of T cells after somatic rescue of genetic block. Assay: immunoSEQ multiplex PCR; the TCRdb copy retains only in-frame clones and omits some. The table lists about 70,000 clones, 92% of them singletons. The receptor comes from a man aged 35 to 55. The source material was peripheral blood mononuclear cells (PBMCs).

The CDR3 is CASSLGRGSEQYF. Here the CDR3 DNA reads TGTGCCAGCAGCTTAGGCAGGGGGTCTGAGCAGTACTTC. V gene TRBV7-9 combines with J gene TRBJ2-7; TRBD1 matches at 7 bases. This CDR3 has 13 residues. The germline V gene has CDR1 SEHNR and CDR2 FQNEAQ (reference sequence). V was clipped by 1 base and J by 7 bases; unmatched bases: 4.